Given below is one T cell receptor (beta chain) in context. Antigen unknown. 13 Jbeta primers and 60 Vbeta primers were used for the PCR. Sequencing used immunoSEQ multiplex PCR; TCRdb keeps in-frame clones, though not all of them. The sample yields 200,000 to 250,000 clones, around 80% seen once. The germline V gene encodes CDR1 SGHNT and CDR2 YENEEA. J lost 3 bases, V lost 5 bases, and 7 bases had no gene match. CDR3 length: 15 residues. The record originates from a study of cytomegalovirus exposure and HLA in healthy donors. Study as a whole: Early released data had tens of millions of unique TCRs, all coming from HLA-typed donors. Overall study results and limits: An analysis that came later showed most CMV-associated TCR beta chains appearing HLA-restricted. When presence/absence was analysed, sequencing depth was taken to be roughly uniform across donors. It was about 180 TCR beta chains that were listed as cytomegalovirus-associated.

Sample: PBMCs. This sequence originates from a woman in her thirties or forties in good health and CMV-seropositive. The chain combines TRBV11-3 with TRBJ2-3; TRBD2 aligns across 8 bases. The CDR3 sequence: CASSVGTSTTDTQYF. The CDR3 DNA sequence: TGTGCCAGCAGCGTGGGGACTAGTACTACAGATACGCAGTATTTT. Full variable domain (outside the CDR3, taken from reference TRBV11-3 and TRBJ2-3): EAGVVQSPRYKIIEKKQPVAFWCNPISGHNTLYWYLQNLGQGPELLIRYENEEAVDDSQLPKDRFSAERLKGVDSTLKIQPAELGDSAVYLCASSVGTSTTDTQYFGPGTRLTVL.